Listed below are T cell receptor beta chains from one sample, sequenced in a study of chemoradiotherapy in HPV16-positive cancers. Profiling relied on immunoSEQ multiplex PCR, and the TCRdb table lists in-frame clones only, not all of them. The sample carries 9,500 to 15,000 clones, approximately 87% recorded once. The sequenced sample was blood, obtained from a patient who underwent chemoradiotherapy. The source is a human donor with HPV-associated anogenital cancer. Each CDR3 is given with its conserved first and last residue.

j_call,v_call,cdr3_length,cdr3_aa
TRBJ2-2,TRBV7-3,17,CASSPFQAGGNTGELFF
TRBJ2-3,TRBV6-5,14,CASPGVVSTDTQYF
TRBJ2-1,TRBV6-1,16,CASSGLAGRSYNEQFF
TRBJ1-2,TRBV28,15,CASTQSQQANYGYTF
TRBJ2-7,TRBV4-2,15,CASSQEATRVDEQYF
TRBJ2-1,TRBV5-1,20,CASSLEAGATGTSGGGEQFF
TRBJ2-3,TRBV6-5,14,CASSYRQGQDTQYF
TRBJ2-1,TRBV19,15,CASSGPGSSYNEQFF
TRBJ1-1,TRBV6-1,15,CASSELGGTGTEAFF
TRBJ1-4,TRBV5-1,15,CASSLQGAVNEKLFF
TRBJ2-3,TRBV7-9,17,CASSPPRSPQSTDTQYF
TRBJ2-1,TRBV5-1,13,CASSFRARGEQFF
TRBJ1-5,TRBV6-1,15,CASISGGLSNQPQHF
TRBJ1-1,TRBV27,13,CASSYGLNTEAFF
TRBJ2-4,TRBV30,15,CAWSGGGLAKNIQYF
TRBJ2-7,TRBV6-5,13,CASSYSSGGEQYF
TRBJ1-4,TRBV7-7,15,CASSLALPGREKLFF
TRBJ2-7,TRBV5-1,13,CASTVQGGYEQYF
TRBJ2-7,TRBV27,14,CASRGQGSPYEQYF
TRBJ1-5,TRBV5-1,17,CASSFGPDRGENQPQHF
TRBJ2-3,TRBV7-2,17,CASSLALAGGRTDTQYF
TRBJ2-5,TRBV5-5,13,CASMTGGKETQYF
TRBJ2-3,TRBV18,15,CASSDPRQGTDTQYF
TRBJ1-3,TRBV6-5,15,CASSYTQQAGNTIYF
TRBJ1-1,TRBV5-4,15,CASSPPTGVGTEAFF
TRBJ1-1,TRBV5-6,13,CASTLQGYTEAFF
TRBJ1-2,TRBV14,13,CASSKVQGWGYTF
TRBJ1-2,TRBV2,13,CASSTGQGGGYTF
TRBJ1-4,TRBV18,12,CASSLTGEKLFF
TRBJ2-7,TRBV4-1,14,CASSPGQGAYEQYF
TRBJ2-3,TRBV7-6,16,CASSLAGAGEGDTQYF
TRBJ2-7,TRBV6-6,11,CASSKANEQYF
TRBJ2-3,TRBV5-1,16,CASSRGGGGFTDTQYF
TRBJ1-1,TRBV11-1,15,CASSLGRGQDTEAFF
TRBJ2-2,TRBV5-4,15,CASSAGGWVAGELFF
TRBJ2-7,TRBV13,15,CASSEGQGLAYEQYF
TRBJ1-3,TRBV25-1,16,CASSAPGTNSGNTIYF
TRBJ1-3,TRBV6-5,14,CASTGPSSGNTIYF
TRBJ1-4,TRBV18,14,CASSPPGGSEKLFF
TRBJ1-1,TRBV5-5,12,CASSLGQGKAFF